Following are 7 T cell receptor beta chains from one sample sequenced in a study of blood T cell repertoires in COVID-19. Only in-frame clones appear in the TCRdb table, and some are missing; sequencing was by immunoSEQ multiplex PCR. The sample consists of more than 200,000 clones, 85% to 90% of them appearing once. Specimen: peripheral blood. Receptors were obtained from an elderly man with acute or convalescent COVID-19.

This clone has a single count. The chain couples TRBV27 to TRBJ1-1; maybe TRBD1 (6 bases). Per the germline V gene, CDR1 is MNHEY and CDR2 is SMNVEV (reference sequence). The CDR3 length is 14 residues. Trimming took off 5 bases at V and 0 bases at J, with 10 bases between the two ends. The CDR3 region is CASSPHRVNTEAFF. The CDR3 bases are TGTGCCAGCAGTCCGCACAGGGTGAACACTGAAGCTTTCTTT.

V is TRBV19 and J is TRBJ2-5; TRBD2 is a possible D gene (5 bases). Germline V gene data show CDR1 as LNHDA and CDR2 as SQIVND (reference sequence). V was trimmed by 3 bases and J by 4 bases, leaving 6 bases between them. The CDR3 is made up of 12 amino acids. The CDR3 DNA is TGTGCCAGTAGTATCGGAGGAGAGACCCAGTACTTC. Protein: CASSIGGETQYF.

The chain has TRBV7-2 and TRBJ2-2; D gene uncertain. CDR1 and CDR2 from the germline V gene are SGHTA and FQGNSA. Trimming took off 1 base at V and 2 bases at J, with 5 bases between the two ends. The CDR3 consists of 14 residues. The CDR3 loop reads CASSLVRNTGELFF. CDR3 bases: TGTGCCAGCAGCTTAGTTAGAAACACCGGGGAGCTGTTTTTT.

CDR3 sequence (DNA): TGTGCCAGCAGCTCTAGATGGGACCGGAGGGGGCGAGGAACCGGGGAGCTGTTTTTT. Translated, it gives CASSSRWDRRGRGTGELFF. This chain connects TRBV7-2 to TRBJ2-2, with D maybe TRBD1 (7 bases). Germline V gene lookup returns CDR1 SGHTA and CDR2 FQGNSA. The CDR3 has 19 residues. V was trimmed by 4 bases and J by 5 bases, leaving 26 bases between them.

This chain joins TRBV7-9 and TRBJ2-3, with a weak D call TRBD1 (6 bases). The CDR3 runs 13 residues. V lost 4 bases, J lost 3 bases, and 8 bases lay in between. The germline gives CDR1 SEHNR, CDR2 FQNEAQ (reference sequence). CDR3 protein: CASSSRGTDTQYF. Written as DNA, the CDR3 is TGTGCCAGCAGCTCCAGGGGAACAGATACGCAGTATTTT.

A single count supports this clone. The J gene is TRBJ1-2, the V gene TRBV28; D unclear. Per the germline V gene, CDR1 is MDHEN and CDR2 is SYDVKM. Trimming pared 4 bases from V and 7 bases from J, leaving 10 bases between. The CDR3 contains 12 residues. Written as DNA, the CDR3 is TGTGCCAGCAGTTGGAGGGATGGTGGCTACACCTTC. Translation gives CASSWRDGGYTF.

The genes are TRBV6-5 and TRBJ1-5; D not certain. Germline V gives CDR1 MNHEY, CDR2 SVGAGI. Trimming removed 6 bases from V and 2 bases from J, with 11 bases in between. This CDR3 has 14 amino acids. CDR3 amino acids: CASSRRAGNQPQHF. The DNA for the CDR3 is TGTGCCAGCAGCCGTCGAGCCGGCAATCAGCCCCAGCATTTT.